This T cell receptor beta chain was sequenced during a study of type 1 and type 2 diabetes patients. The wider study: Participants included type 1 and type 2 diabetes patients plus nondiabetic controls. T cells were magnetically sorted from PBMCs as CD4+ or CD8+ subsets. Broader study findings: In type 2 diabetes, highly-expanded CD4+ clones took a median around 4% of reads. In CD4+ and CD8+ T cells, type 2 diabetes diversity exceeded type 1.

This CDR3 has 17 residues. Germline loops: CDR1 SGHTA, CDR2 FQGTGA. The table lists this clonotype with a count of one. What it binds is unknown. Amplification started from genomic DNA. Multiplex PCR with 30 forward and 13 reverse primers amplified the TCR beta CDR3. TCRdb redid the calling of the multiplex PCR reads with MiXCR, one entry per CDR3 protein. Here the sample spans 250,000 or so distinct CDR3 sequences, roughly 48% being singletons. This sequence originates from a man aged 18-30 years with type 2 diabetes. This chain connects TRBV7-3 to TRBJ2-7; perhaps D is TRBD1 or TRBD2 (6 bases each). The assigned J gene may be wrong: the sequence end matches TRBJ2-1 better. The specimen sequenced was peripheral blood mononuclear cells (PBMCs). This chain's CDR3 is CASSLRGAGSLYNEQFF. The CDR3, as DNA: TGTGCCAGCAGCTTAAGGGGGGCGGGTAGCCTCTACAATGAGCAGTTCTTC.